These 16 T cell receptor beta chains originate from one sample sequenced in a study of cytomegalovirus exposure and HLA in healthy donors. Primers: 60 Vbeta forward and 13 Jbeta reverse. The data were produced by immunoSEQ multiplex PCR, yet TCRdb's version contains in-frame clones alone and is incomplete. The sample lists around 200,000 clones; about 88% were seen once. Sequencing input: PBMCs. Every receptor here comes from a woman in her 30s in good health and CMV-seronegative.

This chain links TRBV7-2 with TRBJ1-2, with a possible D match to TRBD1 (6 bases). Looked up from germline, CDR1 is SGHTA and CDR2 is FQGNSA. The CDR3 length is 14 residues. Deletions cut 5 bases from V and 6 bases from J, with 16 bases between. The CDR3 sequence: CASSLTGQMDGYTF. Here the CDR3 DNA reads TGTGCCAGCAGCCTAACCGGACAGATGGATGGCTACACCTTC.

This clone was observed a handful of times. The chain couples TRBV6-5 to TRBJ2-1, with D maybe TRBD2 (5 bases). CDR3 length: 11 residues. Germline V gene data show CDR1 as MNHEY and CDR2 as SVGAGI. V was trimmed by 4 bases and J by 14 bases, leaving 12 bases between them. The DNA for the CDR3 is TGTGCCAGCAGTTCGCGAGCGGAGAAGTTCTTC. This sequence encodes CASSSRAEKFF.

V usage is TRBV7-3 and J usage is TRBJ2-1, with 7 nucleotides matching TRBD2. The CDR3 has 17 amino acids. V shed 5 bases, J shed 1 base, and the junction held 11 bases outside the gene matches. Germline CDR1 and CDR2: SGHTA and FQGTGA. The CDR3 region is CASSQWGGESSYNEQFF. CDR3 bases: TGTGCCAGCAGCCAATGGGGGGGGGAATCATCCTACAATGAGCAGTTCTTC.

The chain carries TRBV7-3 and TRBJ2-1; no clear D. Trimming cost V 2 bases and J 0 bases, with 5 bases left between them. Germline V CDR1 and CDR2: SGHTA, FQGTGA. This CDR3 region has 14 residues. DNA for the CDR3: TGTGCCAGCAGCTTATCGGGCTCCTACAATGAGCAGTTCTTC. It translates to CASSLSGSYNEQFF.

This sequence joins TRBV7-9 and TRBJ2-5; a possible D gene is TRBD2 (5 bases). CDR1 and CDR2 (germline): SEHNR, FQNEAQ (reference sequence). The CDR3 loop spans 15 amino acids. V lost 1 base and J 4 bases, leaving 13 bases between the germline ends. The CDR3 bases are TGTGCCAGCAGCTTAGGACCTCGGGCGGGAGAGACCCAGTACTTC. Its translation: CASSLGPRAGETQYF. Full variable domain (remainder filled in from reference TRBV7-9 and TRBJ2-5): DTGVSQNPRHKITKRGQNVTFRCDPISEHNRLYWYRQTLGQGPEFLTYFQNEAQLEKSRLLSDRFSAERPKGSFSTLEIQRTEQGDSAMYLCASSLGPRAGETQYFGPGTRLLVL.

The chain recombines TRBV5-6 with TRBJ2-7; 7 nucleotides line up with TRBD1. Germline V gives CDR1 SGHDT, CDR2 YYEEEE. V lost 2 bases, J lost 1 base, and 6 bases stayed unmatched. The CDR3 is 15 amino acids. CDR3 sequence (DNA): TGTGCCAGCAGCTTTGGGGCAGGGGGTTCCTACGAGCAGTACTTC. As protein: CASSFGAGGSYEQYF.

A few counts support this clone. CDR3 coding DNA: TGTGCCAGCAATCCCGGGACAGGGGGGCAAGAGCAGTACTTC. This translates into CASNPGTGGQEQYF. The V and J genes are TRBV27 and TRBJ2-7, with 11 bases that match TRBD1. The V gene's germline CDR1 is MNHEY and CDR2 SMNVEV (reference sequence). This CDR3 comprises 14 residues. Trimming removed 7 bases from V and 7 bases from J; junction bases left unmatched: 9.

V gene TRBV6-5 combines with J gene TRBJ2-7; D uncertain. CDR1 is MNHEY, CDR2 SVGAGI, per germline. The CDR3 loop spans 15 amino acids. Trimming stripped 2 bases from V and 0 bases from J, with 11 bases between. Here the CDR3 DNA reads TGTGCCAGCAGTTACGGCATACCGGGCTCCTACGAGCAGTACTTC. Translated: CASSYGIPGSYEQYF.

The J gene is TRBJ2-7, the V gene TRBV4-1; 10 bases match TRBD2. CDR1 is MGHRA, CDR2 YSYEKL, per germline. The CDR3 consists of 17 residues. After removal of 3 bases from V and 3 bases from J, the junction contained 11 bases not matched to a gene. The CDR3 is CASSQVVPSGGFYEQYF. The CDR3 bases are TGCGCCAGCAGCCAGGTGGTGCCTAGCGGGGGTTTCTACGAGCAGTACTTC.

This rearrangement joins TRBV7-6 to TRBJ2-2; D is unresolved. V shed 1 base and J shed 0 bases, with 6 bases lying between them. CDR3 length: 15 amino acids. The V gene's germline CDR1 is SGHVS and CDR2 FNYEAQ. CDR3 DNA: TGTGCCAGCAGCTTAGGACTCCCGAACACCGGGGAGCTGTTTTTT. Protein: CASSLGLPNTGELFF.

This sequence joins TRBV19 and TRBJ2-1, with D perhaps matching TRBD1 (6 bases). Germline-derived CDR1 and CDR2 are LNHDA and SQIVND (reference sequence). V lost 7 bases and J lost 1, with 17 bases in between. CDR3 length: 16 residues. Here the CDR3 DNA reads TGTGCCAGTACCAACTCAAGAGGACAGTCCTACAATGAGCAGTTCTTC. It specifies CASTNSRGQSYNEQFF.

The rearrangement links TRBV28 to TRBJ2-7; no reliable D call. Germline V lookup: CDR1 MDHEN, CDR2 SYDVKM. V gave up 8 bases and J gave up 3 bases, with 8 bases separating them. This CDR3 is built from 11 residues. The CDR3 sequence is CASQRFYEQYF. As DNA, the CDR3 is TGTGCCAGCCAGCGTTTCTACGAGCAGTACTTC.

The chain uses TRBV6-1 and TRBJ1-5; 7 bases map to TRBD1. There are 15 residues in the CDR3. J gave up 3 bases and V 6 bases, and 8 bases lay outside the gene matches. Per the germline V gene, CDR1 is MNHNS and CDR2 is SASEGT. CDR3 sequence: CASRMGTGVNQPQHF. The DNA for the CDR3 is TGTGCCAGCAGGATGGGAACAGGGGTCAATCAGCCCCAGCATTTT.

This rearrangement joins TRBV6-5 to TRBJ2-5, with 8 bases aligning to TRBD2. The J call is doubtful: the DNA matches TRBJ2-7 better. The CDR3 runs to 13 residues. Germline loops: CDR1 MNHEY, CDR2 SVGAGI. The CDR3 region has the DNA TGTGCCAGCCAGATCGGGGGGGGCAACGAGCAGTACTTC. It translates to CASQIGGGNEQYF.

The chain combines TRBV5-1 with TRBJ2-5, with D perhaps TRBD1 (6 bases). The end of the DNA aligns better with TRBJ2-7, so the J call may be wrong. The germline V gene encodes CDR1 SGHRS and CDR2 YFSETQ. This CDR3 has 14 residues. In DNA form, the CDR3 reads TGCGCCAGCAGCCTCCGGGACACCACCTACGAGCAGTACTTC. Protein product: CASSLRDTTYEQYF.

The count of this clone is one. This chain uses TRBV2 with TRBJ2-3; the match to TRBD2 covers 14 bases. This CDR3 comprises 16 residues. CDR1 SNHLY and CDR2 FYNNEI come from the germline V gene. V trimming: 6 bases; J trimming: 4 bases; junction bases outside the gene matches: 6. The CDR3 region is CASSNKGLAGADTQYF. The CDR3 coding sequence is TGTGCCAGCAGCAATAAGGGACTAGCGGGGGCAGATACGCAGTATTTT.